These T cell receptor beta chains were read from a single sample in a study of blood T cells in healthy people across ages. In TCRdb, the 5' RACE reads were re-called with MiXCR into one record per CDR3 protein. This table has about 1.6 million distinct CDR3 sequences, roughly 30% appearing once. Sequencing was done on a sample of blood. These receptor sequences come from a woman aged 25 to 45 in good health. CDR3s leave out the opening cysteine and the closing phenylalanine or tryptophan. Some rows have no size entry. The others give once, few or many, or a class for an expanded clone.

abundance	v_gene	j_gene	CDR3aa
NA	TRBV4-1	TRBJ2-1	ASSQVTSGGDGEQF
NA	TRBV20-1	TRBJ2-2	SAISPGHTGELF
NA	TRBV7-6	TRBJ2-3	ASSKTGFAGTQY
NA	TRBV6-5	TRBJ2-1	ASSRAPPSYNEQF
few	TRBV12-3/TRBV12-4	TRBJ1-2	ASRQSLSLGPNYGYT
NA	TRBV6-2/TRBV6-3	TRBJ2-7	AVQPTSGGSYEQY
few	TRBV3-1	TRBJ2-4	ASSRNTEYRGIQY
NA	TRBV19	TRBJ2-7	ASSIGASETQY
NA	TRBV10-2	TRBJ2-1	ASRHIGTGGDEQF
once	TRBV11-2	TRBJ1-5	ASSLRGYGNQPQH
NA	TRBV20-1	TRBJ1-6	SAPSIGGEYSPLH
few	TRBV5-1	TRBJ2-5	ASSFLAGIQETQY
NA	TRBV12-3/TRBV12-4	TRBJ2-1	ASSSGQFPEQF
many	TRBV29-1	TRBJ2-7	SVAWDTYEQY
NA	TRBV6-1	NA	ASSSRGLAGYFNEQY
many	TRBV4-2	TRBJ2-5	ASSQDLRGETQY
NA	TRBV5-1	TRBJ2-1	ASSLWGSGGNNEQF
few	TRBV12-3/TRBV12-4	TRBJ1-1	ASSASGDEAF
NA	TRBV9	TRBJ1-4	ASSVKDRGHSNEKLF
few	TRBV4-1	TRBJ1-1	ASSQDHEMNTEAF
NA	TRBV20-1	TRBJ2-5	SATPSAQETQY
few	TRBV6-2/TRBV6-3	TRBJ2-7	ASKSLAGASYEQY
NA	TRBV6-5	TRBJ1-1	ASSPDMWNTEAF
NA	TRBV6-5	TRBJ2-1	ASSYSPIQQF
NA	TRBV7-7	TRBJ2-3	ASSLGPKGGGAAGDTQY
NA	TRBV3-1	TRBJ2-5	ASSQEVGRETQY
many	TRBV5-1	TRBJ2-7	ASSLGRTPYEQY
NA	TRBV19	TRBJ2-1	ASSPGPANPNEQF
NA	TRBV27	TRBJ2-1	ARSLIAGGGNEQF
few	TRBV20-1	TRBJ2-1	SARDGKQGFYEQF
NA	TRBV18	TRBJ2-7	ASSPNSRELHEQY
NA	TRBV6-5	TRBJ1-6	ASSLARPDNSPLH
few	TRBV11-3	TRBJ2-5	ASSPGTGLAEETQY
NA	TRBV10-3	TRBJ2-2	ARGRNTGELF
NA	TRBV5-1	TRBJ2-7	ASSLSTSGSRYEQY
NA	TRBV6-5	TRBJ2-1	ASSYSFGLAGESSYNEQF
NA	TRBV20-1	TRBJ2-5	SASPSGGRGETQY
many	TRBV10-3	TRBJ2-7	AISEEGISSYEQY
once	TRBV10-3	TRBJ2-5	AISVQGGHGQY
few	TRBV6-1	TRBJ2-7	ASSDRTGYTYEQY
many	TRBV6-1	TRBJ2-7	ASSEGLDEQY
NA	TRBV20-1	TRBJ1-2	SASIRGQGDYGYT
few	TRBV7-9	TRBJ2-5	ATLALGGLFSTQY
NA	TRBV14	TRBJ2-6	ASSQAGRHGANVLT
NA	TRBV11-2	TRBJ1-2	ASSPRAVQLGRLYGYT
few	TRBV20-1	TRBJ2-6	SARDSNTGTGNSGANVLT
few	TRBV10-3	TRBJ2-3	AIRDRGADTQY
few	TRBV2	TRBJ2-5	ASSGDRGIGTQY
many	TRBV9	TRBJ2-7	ASSLGEGFPLYEQY